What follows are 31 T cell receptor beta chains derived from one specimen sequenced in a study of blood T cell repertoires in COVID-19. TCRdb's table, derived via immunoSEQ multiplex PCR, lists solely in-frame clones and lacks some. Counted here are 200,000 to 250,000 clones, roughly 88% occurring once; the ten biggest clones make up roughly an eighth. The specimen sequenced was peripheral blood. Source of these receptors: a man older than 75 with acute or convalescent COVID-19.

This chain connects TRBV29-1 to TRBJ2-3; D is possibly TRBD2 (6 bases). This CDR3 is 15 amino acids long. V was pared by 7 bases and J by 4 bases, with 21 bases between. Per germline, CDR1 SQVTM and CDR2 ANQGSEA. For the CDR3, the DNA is TGCAGCGGGTGGAGGGTGACAGAGGGATCAGATACGCAGTATTTT. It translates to CSGWRVTEGSDTQYF.

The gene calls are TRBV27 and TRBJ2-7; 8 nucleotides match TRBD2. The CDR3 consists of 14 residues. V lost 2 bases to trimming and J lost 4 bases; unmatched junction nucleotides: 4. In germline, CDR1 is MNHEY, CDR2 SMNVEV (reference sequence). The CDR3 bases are TGTGCCAGCAGTTTAGGTAGCGGGATTTACGAGCAGTACTTC. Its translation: CASSLGSGIYEQYF.

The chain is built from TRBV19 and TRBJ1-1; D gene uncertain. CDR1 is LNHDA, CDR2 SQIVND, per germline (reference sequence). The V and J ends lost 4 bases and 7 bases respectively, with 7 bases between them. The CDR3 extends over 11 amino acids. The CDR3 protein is CASSTLIEAFF. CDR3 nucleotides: TGTGCCAGTAGTACCCTTATTGAAGCTTTCTTT.

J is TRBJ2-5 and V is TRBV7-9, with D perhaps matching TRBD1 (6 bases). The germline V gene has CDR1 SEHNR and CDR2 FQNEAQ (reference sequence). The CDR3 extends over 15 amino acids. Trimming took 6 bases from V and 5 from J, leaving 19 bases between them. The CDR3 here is CASSLRNTGWETQYF. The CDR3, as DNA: TGTGCCAGCAGTCTCCGCAATACAGGGTGGGAGACCCAGTACTTC.

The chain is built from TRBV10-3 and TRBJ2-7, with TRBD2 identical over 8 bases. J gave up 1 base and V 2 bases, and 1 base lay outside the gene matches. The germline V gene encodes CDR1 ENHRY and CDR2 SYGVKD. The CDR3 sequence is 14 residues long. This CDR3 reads CAISETSGSYEQYF. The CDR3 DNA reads TGTGCCATCAGTGAGACTAGCGGATCCTACGAGCAGTACTTC.

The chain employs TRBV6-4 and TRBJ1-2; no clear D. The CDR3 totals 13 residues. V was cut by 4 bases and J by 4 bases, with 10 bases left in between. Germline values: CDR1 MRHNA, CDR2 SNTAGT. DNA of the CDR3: TGTGCCAGCAGTGTTGGGTCAGGCTATGGCTACACCTTC. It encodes CASSVGSGYGYTF.

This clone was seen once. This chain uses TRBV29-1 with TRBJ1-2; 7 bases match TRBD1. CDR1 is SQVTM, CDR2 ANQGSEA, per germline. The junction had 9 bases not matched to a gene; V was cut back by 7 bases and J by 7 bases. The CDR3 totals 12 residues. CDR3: CSALKGTAGYTF. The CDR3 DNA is TGCAGCGCATTGAAGGGGACAGCTGGCTACACCTTC. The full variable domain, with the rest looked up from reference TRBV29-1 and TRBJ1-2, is SAVISQKPSRDICQRGTSLTIQCQVDSQVTMMFWYRQQPGQSLTLIATANQGSEATYESGFVIDKFPISRPNLTFSTLTVSNMSPEDSSIYLCSALKGTAGYTFGSGTRLTVV.

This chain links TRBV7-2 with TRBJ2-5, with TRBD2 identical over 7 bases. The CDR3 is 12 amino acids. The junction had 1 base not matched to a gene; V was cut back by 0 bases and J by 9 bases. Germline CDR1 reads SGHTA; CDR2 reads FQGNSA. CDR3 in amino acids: CASSLARGAQYF. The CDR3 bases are TGTGCCAGCAGCTTAGCCCGGGGGGCCCAGTACTTC.

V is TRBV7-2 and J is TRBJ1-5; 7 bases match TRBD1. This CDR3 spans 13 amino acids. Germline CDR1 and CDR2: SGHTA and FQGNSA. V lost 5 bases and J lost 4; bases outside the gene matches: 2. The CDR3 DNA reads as TGTGCCAGCAGCGCCAGGGGGAATCAGCCCCAGCATTTT. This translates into CASSARGNQPQHF.

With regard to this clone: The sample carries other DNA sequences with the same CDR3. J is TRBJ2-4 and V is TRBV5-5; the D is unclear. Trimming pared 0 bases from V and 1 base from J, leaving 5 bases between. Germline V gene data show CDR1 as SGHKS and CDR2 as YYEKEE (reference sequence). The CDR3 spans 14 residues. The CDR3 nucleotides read TGTGCCAGCAGCTTGGAACTGGCCAAAAACATTCAGTACTTC. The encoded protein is CASSLELAKNIQYF.

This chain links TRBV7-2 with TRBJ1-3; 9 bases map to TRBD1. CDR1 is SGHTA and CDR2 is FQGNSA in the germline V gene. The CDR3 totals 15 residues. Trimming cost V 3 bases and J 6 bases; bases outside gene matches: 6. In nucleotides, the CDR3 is TGTGCCAGCAGCTTGAACAGGGGGCTCGAAAACACCATATATTTT. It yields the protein CASSLNRGLENTIYF. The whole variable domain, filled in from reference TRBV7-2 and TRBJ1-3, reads GAGVSQSPSNKVTEKGKDVELRCDPISGHTALYWYRQSLGQGLEFLIYFQGNSAPDKSGLPSDRFSAERTGGSVSTLTIQRTQQEDSAVYLCASSLNRGLENTIYFGEGSWLTVV.

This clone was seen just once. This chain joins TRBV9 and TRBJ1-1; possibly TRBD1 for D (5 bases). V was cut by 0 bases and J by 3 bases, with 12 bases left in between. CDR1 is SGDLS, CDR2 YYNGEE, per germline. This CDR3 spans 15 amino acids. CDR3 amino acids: CASSVDVGAYTEAFF. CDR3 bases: TGTGCCAGCAGCGTAGATGTAGGGGCGTACACTGAAGCTTTCTTT.

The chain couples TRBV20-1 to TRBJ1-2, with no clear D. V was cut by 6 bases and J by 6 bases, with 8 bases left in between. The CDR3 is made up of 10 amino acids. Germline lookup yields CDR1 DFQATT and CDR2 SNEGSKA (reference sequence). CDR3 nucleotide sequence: TGCAGTGCAAGACGGGATGGCTACACCTTC. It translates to CSARRDGYTF.

CDR3 bases: TGTGCCAGCTCACCGGGAGGCGTCCTGAGGGATACGCAGTATTTT. Its protein is CASSPGGVLRDTQYF. The rearrangement joins TRBV18 to TRBJ2-3; possibly TRBD2 for D (6 bases). CDR3 length equals 15 residues. Germline V CDR1 and CDR2: KGHSH, LQKENI. V was trimmed by 3 bases and J by 6 bases, leaving 16 bases between them.

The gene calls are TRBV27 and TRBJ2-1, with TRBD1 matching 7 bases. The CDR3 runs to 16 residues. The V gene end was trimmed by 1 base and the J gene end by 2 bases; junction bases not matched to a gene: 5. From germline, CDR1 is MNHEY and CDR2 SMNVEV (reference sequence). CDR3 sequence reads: CASSLFDRVAYNEQFF. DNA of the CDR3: TGTGCCAGCAGTTTATTCGACAGGGTAGCCTACAATGAGCAGTTCTTC.

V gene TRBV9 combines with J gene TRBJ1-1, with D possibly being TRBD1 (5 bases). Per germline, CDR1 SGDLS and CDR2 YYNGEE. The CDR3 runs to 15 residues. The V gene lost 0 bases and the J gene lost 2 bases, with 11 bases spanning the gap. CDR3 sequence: CASSVVHGTNTEAFF. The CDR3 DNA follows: TGTGCCAGCAGCGTAGTTCACGGGACTAACACTGAAGCTTTCTTT.

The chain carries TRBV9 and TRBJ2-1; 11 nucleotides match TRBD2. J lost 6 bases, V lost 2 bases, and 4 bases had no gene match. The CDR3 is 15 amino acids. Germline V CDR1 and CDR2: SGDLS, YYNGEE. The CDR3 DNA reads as TGTGCCAGCAGCGTTAGCGGGAGGGTAGGCAATGAGCAGTTCTTC. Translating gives CASSVSGRVGNEQFF. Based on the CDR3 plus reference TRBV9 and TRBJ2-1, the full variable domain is DSGVTQTPKHLITATGQRVTLRCSPRSGDLSVYWYQQSLDQGLQFLIQYYNGEERAKGNILERFSAQQFPDLHSELNLSSLELGDSALYFCASSVSGRVGNEQFFGPGTRLTVL.

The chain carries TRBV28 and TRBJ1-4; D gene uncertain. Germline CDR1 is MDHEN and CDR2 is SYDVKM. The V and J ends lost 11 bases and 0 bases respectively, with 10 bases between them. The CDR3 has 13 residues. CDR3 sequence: CAGRAATNEKLFF. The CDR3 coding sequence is TGTGCCGGGAGGGCAGCAACTAATGAAAAACTGTTTTTT.

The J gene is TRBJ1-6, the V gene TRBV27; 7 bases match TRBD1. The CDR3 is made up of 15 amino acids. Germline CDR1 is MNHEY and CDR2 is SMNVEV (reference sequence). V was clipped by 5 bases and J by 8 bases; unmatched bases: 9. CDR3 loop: CASSAGGGGDSPLHF. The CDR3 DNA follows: TGTGCCAGCAGTGCGGGAGGGGGCGGGGATTCACCCCTCCACTTT.

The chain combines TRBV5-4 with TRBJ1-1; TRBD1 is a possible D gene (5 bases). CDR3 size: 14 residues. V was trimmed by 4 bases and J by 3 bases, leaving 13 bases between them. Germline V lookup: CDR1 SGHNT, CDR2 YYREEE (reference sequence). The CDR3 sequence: CASSLNRGDTEAFF. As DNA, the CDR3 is TGTGCCAGCAGCCTTAATCGGGGGGACACTGAAGCTTTCTTT.

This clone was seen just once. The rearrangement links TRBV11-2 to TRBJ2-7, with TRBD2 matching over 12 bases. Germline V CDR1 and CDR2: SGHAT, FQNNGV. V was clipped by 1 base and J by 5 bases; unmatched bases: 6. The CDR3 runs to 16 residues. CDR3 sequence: CASSLGASGRVDEQYF. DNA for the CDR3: TGTGCCAGCAGCTTAGGGGCTAGCGGGAGGGTAGACGAGCAGTACTTC.

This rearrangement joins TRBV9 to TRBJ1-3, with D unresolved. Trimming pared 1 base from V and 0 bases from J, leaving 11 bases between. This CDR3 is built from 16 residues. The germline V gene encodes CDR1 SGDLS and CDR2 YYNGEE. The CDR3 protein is CASSVNSRGSGNTIYF. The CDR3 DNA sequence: TGTGCCAGCAGCGTAAACAGTCGGGGCTCTGGAAACACCATATATTTT.

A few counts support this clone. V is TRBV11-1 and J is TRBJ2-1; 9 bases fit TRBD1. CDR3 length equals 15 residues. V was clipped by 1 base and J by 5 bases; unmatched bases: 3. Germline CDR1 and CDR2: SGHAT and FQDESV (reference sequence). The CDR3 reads CASSLEWTGDNEQFF. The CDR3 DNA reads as TGTGCCAGCAGCTTAGAGTGGACAGGGGACAATGAGCAGTTCTTC.

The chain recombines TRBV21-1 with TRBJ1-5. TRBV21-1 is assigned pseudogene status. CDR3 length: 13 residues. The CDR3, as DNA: TGTGCCAGCAGCAAAGTTTGGAGGCAGCCCCAGCATTTT. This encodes CASSKVWRQPQHF.

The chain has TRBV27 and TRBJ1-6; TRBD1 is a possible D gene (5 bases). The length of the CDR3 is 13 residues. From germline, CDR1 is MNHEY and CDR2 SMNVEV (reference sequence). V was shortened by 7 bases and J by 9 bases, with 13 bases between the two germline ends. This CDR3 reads CASTGGRSSPLHF. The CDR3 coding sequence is TGTGCCAGCACGGGGGGTCGAAGTTCACCCCTCCACTTT.

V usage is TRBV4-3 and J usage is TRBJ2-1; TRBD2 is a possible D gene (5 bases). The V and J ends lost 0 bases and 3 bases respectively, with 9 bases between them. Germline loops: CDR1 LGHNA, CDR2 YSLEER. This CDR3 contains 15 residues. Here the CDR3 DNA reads TGCGCCAGCAGCCAAGATGGAGGAAGCTACAATGAGCAGTTCTTC. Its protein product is CASSQDGGSYNEQFF.

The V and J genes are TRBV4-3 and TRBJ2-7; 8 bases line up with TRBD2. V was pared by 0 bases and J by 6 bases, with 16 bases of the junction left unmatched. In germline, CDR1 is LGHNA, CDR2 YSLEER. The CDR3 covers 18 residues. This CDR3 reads CASSQEPPRGGRVGEQYF. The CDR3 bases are TGCGCCAGCAGCCAAGAGCCCCCCCGGGGGGGGCGCGTTGGCGAGCAGTACTTC.

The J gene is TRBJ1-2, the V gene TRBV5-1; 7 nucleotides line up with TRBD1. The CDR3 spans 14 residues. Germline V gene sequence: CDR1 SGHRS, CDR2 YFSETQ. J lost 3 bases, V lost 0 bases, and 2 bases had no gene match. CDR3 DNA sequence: TGCGCCAGCAGCTTGGTCCAGGGGGACTATGGCTACACCTTC. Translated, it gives CASSLVQGDYGYTF.

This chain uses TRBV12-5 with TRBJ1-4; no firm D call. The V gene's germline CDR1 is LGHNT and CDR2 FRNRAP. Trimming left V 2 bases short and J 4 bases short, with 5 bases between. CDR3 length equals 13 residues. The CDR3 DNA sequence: TGTGCTAGTGGTTTGCGGGGTAATGAAAAACTGTTTTTT. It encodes CASGLRGNEKLFF.

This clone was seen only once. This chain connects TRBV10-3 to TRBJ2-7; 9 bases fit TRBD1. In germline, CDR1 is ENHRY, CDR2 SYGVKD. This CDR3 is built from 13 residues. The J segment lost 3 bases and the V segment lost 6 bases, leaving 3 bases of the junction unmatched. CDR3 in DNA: TGTGCCATCAGGTCGGGACAGGGCTACGAGCAGTACTTC. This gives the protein CAIRSGQGYEQYF.

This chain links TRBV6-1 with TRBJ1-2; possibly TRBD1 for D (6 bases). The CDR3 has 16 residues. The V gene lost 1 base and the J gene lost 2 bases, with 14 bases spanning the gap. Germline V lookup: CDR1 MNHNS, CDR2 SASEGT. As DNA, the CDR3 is TGTGCCAGCAGTGAAGACGTGGGGGCCGGGAACTATGGCTACACCTTC. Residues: CASSEDVGAGNYGYTF.